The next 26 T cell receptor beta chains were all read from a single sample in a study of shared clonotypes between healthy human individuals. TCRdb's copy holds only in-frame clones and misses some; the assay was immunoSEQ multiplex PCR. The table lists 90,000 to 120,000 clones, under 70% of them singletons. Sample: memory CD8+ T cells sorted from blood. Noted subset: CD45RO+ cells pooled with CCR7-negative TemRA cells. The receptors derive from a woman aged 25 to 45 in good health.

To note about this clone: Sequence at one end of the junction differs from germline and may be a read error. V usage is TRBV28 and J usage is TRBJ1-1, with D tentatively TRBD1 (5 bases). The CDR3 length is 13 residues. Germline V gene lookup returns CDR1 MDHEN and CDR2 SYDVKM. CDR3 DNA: TGTGCCAGCAGTTTGGGGGTGAAAACTGAAGCTTTCTTT. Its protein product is CASSLGVKTEAFF.

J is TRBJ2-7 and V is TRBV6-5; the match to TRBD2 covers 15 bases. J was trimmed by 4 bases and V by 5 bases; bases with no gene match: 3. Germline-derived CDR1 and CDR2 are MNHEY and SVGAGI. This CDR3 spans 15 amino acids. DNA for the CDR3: TGTGCCAGCAGTCCGGGACTAGCGGGAGGATACGAGCAGTACTTC. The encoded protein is CASSPGLAGGYEQYF.

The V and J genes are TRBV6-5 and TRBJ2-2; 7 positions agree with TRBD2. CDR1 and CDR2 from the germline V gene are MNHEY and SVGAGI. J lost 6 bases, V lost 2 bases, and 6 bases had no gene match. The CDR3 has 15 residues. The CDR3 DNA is TGTGCCAGCAGTTACGGGGCGGGAGTTGCCGGGGAGCTGTTTTTT. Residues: CASSYGAGVAGELFF.

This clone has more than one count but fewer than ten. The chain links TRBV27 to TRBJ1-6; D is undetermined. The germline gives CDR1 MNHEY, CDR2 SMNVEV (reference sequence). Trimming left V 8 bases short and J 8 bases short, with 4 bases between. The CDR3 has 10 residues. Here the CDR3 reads CASGYSPLHF. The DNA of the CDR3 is TGTGCCAGCGGCTATTCACCCCTCCACTTT.

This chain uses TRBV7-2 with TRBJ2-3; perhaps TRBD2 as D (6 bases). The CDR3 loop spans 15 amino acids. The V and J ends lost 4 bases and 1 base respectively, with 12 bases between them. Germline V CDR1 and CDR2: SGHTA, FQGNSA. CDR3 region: CASSSWQRGTDTQYF. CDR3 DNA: TGTGCCAGCAGCTCGTGGCAGCGGGGCACAGATACGCAGTATTTT.

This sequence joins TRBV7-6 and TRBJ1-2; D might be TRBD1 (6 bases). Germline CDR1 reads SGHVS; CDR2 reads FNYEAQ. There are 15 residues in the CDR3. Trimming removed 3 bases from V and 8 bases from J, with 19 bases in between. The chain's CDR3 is CASSFILGQNWGYTF. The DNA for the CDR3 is TGTGCCAGCAGCTTCATTCTCGGACAGAATTGGGGCTACACCTTC.

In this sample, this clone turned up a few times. The CDR3 nucleotides are TGTGCCAGCAGCCCCGAGTCACCCCTGAATCGCGGAAACACCATATATTTT. Protein sequence: CASSPESPLNRGNTIYF. The chain links TRBV11-2 to TRBJ1-3; D is unclear. The CDR3 has 17 amino acids. Germline CDR1 and CDR2: SGHAT and FQNNGV. The V gene lost 5 bases and the J gene lost 4 bases, with 21 bases spanning the gap. The complete variable domain, with remaining parts taken from reference TRBV11-2 and TRBJ1-3, reads EAGVAQSPRYKIIEKRQSVAFWCNPISGHATLYWYQQILGQGPKLLIQFQNNGVVDDSQLPKDRFSAERLKGVDSTLKIQPAKLEDSAVYLCASSPESPLNRGNTIYFGEGSWLTVV.

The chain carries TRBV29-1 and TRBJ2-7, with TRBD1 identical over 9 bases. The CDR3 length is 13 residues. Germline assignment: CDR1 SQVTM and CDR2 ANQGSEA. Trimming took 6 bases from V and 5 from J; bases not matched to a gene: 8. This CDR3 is CSVPGTGIHEQYF. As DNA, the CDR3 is TGCAGCGTCCCCGGGACAGGGATCCACGAGCAGTACTTC.

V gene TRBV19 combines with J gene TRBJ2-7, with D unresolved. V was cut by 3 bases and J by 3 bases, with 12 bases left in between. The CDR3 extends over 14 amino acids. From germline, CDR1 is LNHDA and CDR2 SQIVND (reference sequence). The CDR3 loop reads CASSMVGSYYEQYF. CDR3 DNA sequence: TGTGCCAGTAGTATGGTCGGGTCTTACTACGAGCAGTACTTC.

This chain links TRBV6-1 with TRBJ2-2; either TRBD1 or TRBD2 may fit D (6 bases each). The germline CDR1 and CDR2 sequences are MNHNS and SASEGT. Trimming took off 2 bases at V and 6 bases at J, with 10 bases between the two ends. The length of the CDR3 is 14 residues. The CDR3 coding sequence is TGTGCCAGCAGTGAAAAGGGGGAGGCCGGGGAGCTGTTTTTT. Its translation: CASSEKGEAGELFF.

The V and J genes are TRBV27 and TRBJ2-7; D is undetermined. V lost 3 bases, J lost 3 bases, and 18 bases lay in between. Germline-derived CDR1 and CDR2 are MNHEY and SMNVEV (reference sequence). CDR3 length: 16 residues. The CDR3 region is CASSLSPPYTFYEQYF. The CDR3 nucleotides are TGTGCCAGCAGTTTGTCGCCGCCATACACCTTCTACGAGCAGTACTTC.

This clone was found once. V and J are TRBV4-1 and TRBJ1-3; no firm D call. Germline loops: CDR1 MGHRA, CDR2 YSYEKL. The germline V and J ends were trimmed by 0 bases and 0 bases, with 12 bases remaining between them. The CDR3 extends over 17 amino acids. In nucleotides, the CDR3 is TGCGCCAGCAGCCAAGAATCCCTGCTCCTCTCTGGAAACACCATATATTTT. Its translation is CASSQESLLLSGNTIYF.

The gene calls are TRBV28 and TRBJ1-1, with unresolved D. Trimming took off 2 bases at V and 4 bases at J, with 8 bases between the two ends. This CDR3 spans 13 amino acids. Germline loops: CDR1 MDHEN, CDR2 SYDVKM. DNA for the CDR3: TGTGCCAGCAGTTTAGGGCGGGGCACTGAAGCTTTCTTT. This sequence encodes CASSLGRGTEAFF.

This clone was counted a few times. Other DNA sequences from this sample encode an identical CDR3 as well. The CDR3 DNA follows: TGCGCCAGCAGCCAAGACCCCGGCCACGAGCAGTACTTC. Translating gives CASSQDPGHEQYF. The chain links TRBV4-1 to TRBJ2-7; no clear D gene. The CDR3 runs to 13 residues. V lost 0 bases and J 5 bases, leaving 8 bases between the germline ends. CDR1 is MGHRA and CDR2 is YSYEKL in the germline V gene.

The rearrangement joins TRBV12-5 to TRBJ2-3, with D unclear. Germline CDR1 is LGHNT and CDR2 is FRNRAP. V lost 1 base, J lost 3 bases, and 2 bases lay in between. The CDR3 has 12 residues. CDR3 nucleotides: TGTGCTAGTGGTTTGGAGACAGATACGCAGTATTTT. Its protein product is CASGLETDTQYF. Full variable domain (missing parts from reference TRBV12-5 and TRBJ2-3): DARVTQTPRHKVTEMGQEVTMRCQPILGHNTVFWYRQTMMQGLELLAYFRNRAPLDDSGMPKDRFSAEMPDATLATLKIQPSEPRDSAVYFCASGLETDTQYFGPGTRLTVL.

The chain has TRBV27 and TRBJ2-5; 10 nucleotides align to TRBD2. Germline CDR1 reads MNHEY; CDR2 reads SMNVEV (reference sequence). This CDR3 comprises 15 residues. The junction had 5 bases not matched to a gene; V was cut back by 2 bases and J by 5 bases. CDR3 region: CASSLASGSSETQYF. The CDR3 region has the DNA TGTGCCAGCAGTTTAGCTAGCGGGAGTTCCGAGACCCAGTACTTC.

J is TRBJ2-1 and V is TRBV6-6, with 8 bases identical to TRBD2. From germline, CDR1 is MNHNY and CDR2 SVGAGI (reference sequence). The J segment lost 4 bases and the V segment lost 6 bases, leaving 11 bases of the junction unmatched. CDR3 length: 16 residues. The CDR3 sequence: CASRDQAGASYNEQFF. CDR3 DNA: TGTGCCAGCAGAGATCAAGCGGGAGCCTCATACAATGAGCAGTTCTTC.

The CDR3 DNA sequence: TGTGCCACCAGCAGAGATAGCGAAGGCTACAATGAGCAGTTCTTC. Translating it yields CATSRDSEGYNEQFF. The chain joins TRBV15 to TRBJ2-1, with D tentatively TRBD2 (5 bases). The CDR3 is 15 amino acids. Per germline, CDR1 LNHNV and CDR2 YYDKDF (reference sequence). Trimming removed 0 bases from V and 3 bases from J, with 9 bases in between.

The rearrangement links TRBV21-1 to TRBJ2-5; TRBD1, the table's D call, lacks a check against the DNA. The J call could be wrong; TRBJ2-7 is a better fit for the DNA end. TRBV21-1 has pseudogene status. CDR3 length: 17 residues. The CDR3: CASSKGYRQGRVCEQYF. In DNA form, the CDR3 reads TGTGCCAGCAGCAAAGGGTACCGACAGGGCCGGGTCTGCGAGCAGTACTTC.

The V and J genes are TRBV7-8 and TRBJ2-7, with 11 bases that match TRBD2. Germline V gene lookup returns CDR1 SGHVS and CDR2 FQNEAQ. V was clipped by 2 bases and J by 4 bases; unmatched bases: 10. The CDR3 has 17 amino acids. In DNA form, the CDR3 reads TGTGCCAGCAGCTTACCGAGGGGACTAGCGGCAGGGTACGAGCAGTACTTC. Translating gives CASSLPRGLAAGYEQYF.

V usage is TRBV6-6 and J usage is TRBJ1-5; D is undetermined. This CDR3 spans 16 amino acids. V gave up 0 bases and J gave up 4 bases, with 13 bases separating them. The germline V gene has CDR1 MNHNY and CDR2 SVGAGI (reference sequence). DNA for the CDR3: TGTGCCAGCAGTTACTCCCCGACGCTAGAGAATCAGCCCCAGCATTTT. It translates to CASSYSPTLENQPQHF.

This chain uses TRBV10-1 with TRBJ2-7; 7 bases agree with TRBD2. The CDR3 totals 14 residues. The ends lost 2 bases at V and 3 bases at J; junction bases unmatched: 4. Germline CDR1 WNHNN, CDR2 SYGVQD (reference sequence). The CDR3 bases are TGCGCCAGCAGTGAGGGTCAGCGGGACTACGAGCAGTACTTC. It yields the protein CASSEGQRDYEQYF.

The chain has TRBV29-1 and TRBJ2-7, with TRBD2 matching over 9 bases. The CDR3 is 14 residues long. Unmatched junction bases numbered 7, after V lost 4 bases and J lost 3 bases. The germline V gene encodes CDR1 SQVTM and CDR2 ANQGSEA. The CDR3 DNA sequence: TGCAGCGTTGTCGTCAATAGCGGGAGCTACGAGCAGTACTTC. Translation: CSVVVNSGSYEQYF.

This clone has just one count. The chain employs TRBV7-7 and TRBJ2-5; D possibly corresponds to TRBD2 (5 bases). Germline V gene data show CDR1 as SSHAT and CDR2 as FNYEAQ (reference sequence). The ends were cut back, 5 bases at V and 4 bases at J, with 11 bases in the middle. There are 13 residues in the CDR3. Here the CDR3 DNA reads TGTGCCAGCAGCGCCGGGATACTAGAGACCCAGTACTTC. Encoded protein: CASSAGILETQYF.

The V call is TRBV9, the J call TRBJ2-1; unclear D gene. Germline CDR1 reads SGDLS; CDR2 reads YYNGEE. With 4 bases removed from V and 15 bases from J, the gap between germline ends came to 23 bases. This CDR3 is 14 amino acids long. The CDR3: CASSPPPPAGRLFF. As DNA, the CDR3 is TGTGCCAGCAGCCCACCTCCCCCAGCTGGGCGGTTGTTCTTC.

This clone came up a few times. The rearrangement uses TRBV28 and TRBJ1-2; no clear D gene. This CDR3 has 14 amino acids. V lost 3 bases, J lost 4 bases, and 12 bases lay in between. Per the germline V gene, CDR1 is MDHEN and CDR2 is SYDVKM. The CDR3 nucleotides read TGTGCCAGCAGTTTTTTGGGGATCAGCTATGGCTACACCTTC. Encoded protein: CASSFLGISYGYTF.